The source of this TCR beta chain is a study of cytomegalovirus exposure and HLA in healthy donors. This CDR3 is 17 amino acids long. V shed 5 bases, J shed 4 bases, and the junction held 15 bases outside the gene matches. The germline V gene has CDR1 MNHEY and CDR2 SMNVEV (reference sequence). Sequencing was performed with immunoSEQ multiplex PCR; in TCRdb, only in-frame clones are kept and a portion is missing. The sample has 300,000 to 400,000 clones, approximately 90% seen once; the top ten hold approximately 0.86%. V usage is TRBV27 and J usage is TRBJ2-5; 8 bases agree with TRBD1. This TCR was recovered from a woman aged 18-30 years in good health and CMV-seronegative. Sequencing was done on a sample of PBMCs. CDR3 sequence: CASSTIRTGQEGETQYF. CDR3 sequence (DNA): TGTGCCAGCAGTACGATCCGGACGGGACAGGAAGGAGAGACCCAGTACTTC.